This T cell receptor (beta chain) was recorded in a study of T cells after yellow fever vaccination. Using its own MiXCR run on the 5' RACE reads, TCRdb lists one record per CDR3 protein. This table holds some 63,000 distinct CDR3 sequences, 7.4% found once. The CDR3 spans 14 residues. J lost 4 bases, V lost 3 bases, and 6 bases had no gene match. Germline V gives CDR1 DFQATT, CDR2 SNEGSKA (reference sequence). At least ten counts were recorded for this clonotype. Sequenced material: CD8+ T cells sorted from PBMCs, taken 15 days after the yellow fever booster vaccination. V gene TRBV20-1 combines with J gene TRBJ2-5; 9 nucleotides match TRBD2. This receptor was identified in a man under 40 who received the YFV17D yellow fever vaccine. This CDR3 reads CSASRTSDLETQYF. CDR3 in DNA: TGCAGTGCTAGTCGGACTAGCGACTTAGAGACCCAGTACTTC.